These T cell receptor beta chains were read from a single sample in a study of vaccination effects on CD4 cells after COVID-19. Sequenced by immunoSEQ multiplex PCR; TCRdb stores in-frame clones only, minus some. The data hold 25,000 or so clones, with less than 85% observed a single time. Their target antigens are unknown. The specimen was CD4+ T cells from PBMCs cultured with SARS-CoV-2 spike peptides, collected after COVID-19 vaccination. These receptors were obtained from a human donor who received a COVID-19 vaccine. The CDR3 runs from the conserved cysteine through the conserved F or W. Each record gives: clone size, J gene, V gene, CDR3 protein. Only some rows state a clone size, as once, few, many or a class for expanded clones.

few | TRBJ2-3 | TRBV3-1/TRBV3-2 | CASSQGGRMWENTQYF
few | TRBJ2-7 | TRBV2 | CASSAPITTYEQYF
NA | TRBJ2-4 | TRBV7-2 | CASSPRGILNIQYF
NA | TRBJ1-5 | TRBV6-5 | CASRQGAPTQPQHF
few | TRBJ1-5 | TRBV18 | CASSQSQGAGQPQHF
few | TRBJ1-5 | TRBV7-2 | CASSLVFRAGGGQPQHF
NA | TRBJ2-5 | TRBV4-2 | CASSQAPGQQETQYF
NA | TRBJ2-5 | TRBV27 | CASRVGGLWETQYF
NA | TRBJ2-5 | TRBV7-8 | CASSRYQETQYF
NA | TRBJ2-1 | TRBV10-1 | CASSDGQRSYNEQFF
few | TRBJ1-6 | TRBV6-5 | CASSTGTGFNSPLHF
NA | TRBJ2-2 | TRBV21-1 | CASSKIPTTPFTGELFF
NA | TRBJ2-3 | TRBV19 | CASKIVETDTQYF
NA | TRBJ2-5 | TRBV11-3 | CASSLGVAGMETQYF
NA | TRBJ1-2 | TRBV5-5 | CASSLLGVANYGYTF
NA | TRBJ2-2 | TRBV7-9 | CASSSLAGGLNTGELFF
few | TRBJ1-2 | TRBV25-1 | CASSAGKGAAGYTF
few | TRBJ1-5 | TRBV6-5 | CASTTGQNSNQPQHF
NA | TRBJ1-4 | TRBV25-1 | CASSPTGITNEKLFF
NA | TRBJ2-5 | TRBV19 | CASSISGNYETQYF
NA | TRBJ2-7 | TRBV2 | CANHLGDSRYEQYF
NA | TRBJ2-5 | TRBV11-1 | CASSSLAGGETQYF
NA | TRBJ2-7 | TRBV3-1/TRBV3-2 | CASSQMTGDYYEQYF
NA | TRBJ1-4 | TRBV5-1 | CASSRATTNEKLFF
NA | TRBJ1-5 | TRBV6-1 | CASSEEAGQGRRGDQPQHF
NA | TRBJ2-3 | TRBV2 | CASKDWDYTDTQYF
NA | TRBJ2-2 | TRBV18 | CASSPLDTGELFF
once | TRBJ2-5 | TRBV5-1 | CASSGLAGGGTQYF
once | TRBJ2-2 | TRBV3-1/TRBV3-2 | CASSYLLGELFF
NA | TRBJ2-7 | TRBV5-6 | CASSWGDSQGGEQYF
NA | TRBJ2-7 | TRBV5-1 | CASSPSGRAYEQYF
NA | TRBJ1-1 | TRBV5-1 | CASSPWGGGLVTEAFF
NA | TRBJ2-7 | TRBV3-1/TRBV3-2 | CASRHRGGYEQYF
once | TRBJ1-2 | TRBV30 | CASSSWSSGYTF
NA | TRBJ2-2 | TRBV3-1/TRBV3-2 | CASSQSIGITGELFF
NA | TRBJ1-3 | TRBV5-1 | CASSGGQGSGNTIYF
NA | TRBJ1-1 | TRBV5-1 | CASSLSGTGNEAFF
NA | TRBJ2-1 | TRBV4-1 | CASSRGVRGPSGNEQFF
once | TRBJ1-1 | TRBV11-2 | CASSLGGVGTEAFF
NA | TRBJ2-1 | TRBV6-5 | CASSYSVANEQFF
NA | TRBJ2-3 | TRBV4-1 | CASSPLLGPSTDTQYF
NA | TRBJ1-1 | TRBV7-9 | CASSLEGGTEAFF
NA | TRBJ1-6 | TRBV3-1/TRBV3-2 | CASSQDGGGSNSPLHF
NA | TRBJ1-2 | TRBV14 | CASSPSPGTGNDGYTF
NA | TRBJ2-7 | TRBV6-5 | CASSPIFGAYEQYF
NA | TRBJ2-1 | TRBV2 | CASGREEYNEQFF
NA | TRBJ2-4 | TRBV20-1 | CSASRAENIQYF
NA | TRBJ1-1 | TRBV28 | CASSLRFWDREAFF
NA | TRBJ2-5 | TRBV30 | CAWSVRLRETQYF
NA | TRBJ2-3 | TRBV2 | CASSEWLELTDTQYF
NA | TRBJ2-7 | TRBV3-1/TRBV3-2 | CASSQGSGGAYEQYF
NA | TRBJ2-3 | TRBV5-1 | CASSLQGSTDTQYF
NA | TRBJ2-1 | TRBV9 | CASSVAAGTLYNEQFF
NA | TRBJ1-4 | TRBV19 | CASSSYFREAVEKLFF
NA | TRBJ2-1 | TRBV2 | CASSGMTVNEQFF
NA | TRBJ1-2 | TRBV10-3 | CAISGGVSYGYTF
few | TRBJ1-1 | TRBV18 | CASSPSGMNTEAFF
NA | TRBJ2-2 | TRBV6-6 | CASSPRQGANTGELFF
NA | TRBJ2-3 | TRBV5-6 | CASSLALGEGGTDTQYF